These T cell receptor beta chains were read from a single sample in a study of T-cell reconstitution after alpha-beta-depleted transplantation in children. Each CDR3 protein gets one entry after TCRdb re-called the PCR reads with MiXCR. The profile shows fewer than 550,000 distinct CDR3 sequences, over 10% of them singletons. The specimen was PBMCs, mostly from graft donor cells, collected 180 days after TCRalphabeta/CD19-depleted stem cell transplant. The receptors originated from a female patient between 2 and 10 years old who had a stem cell transplant for aplastic anemia, so the T cells may come from the graft donor. Both conserved end residues are part of each CDR3. The D gene is left open where the match is weak. Clone size appears in some rows only: once, few, many, or a class for an expanded clone.

V gene,D gene,clone size,J gene,CDR3 length,CDR3 protein,CDR3 DNA
TRBV24-1,-,few,TRBJ2-5,12,CATAQGPATQYF,TGTGCCACCGCCCAGGGCCCGGCGACCCAGTACTTC
TRBV5-1,TRBD1,-,TRBJ2-1,15,CASTFLTGVYNEQFF,TGCGCCAGCACCTTCTTGACAGGGGTCTACAATGAGCAGTTCTTC
TRBV10-2,-,many,TRBJ2-6,13,CASSDSGANVLTF,TGCGCCAGCAGTGATTCTGGGGCCAACGTCCTGACTTTC
TRBV7-9,-,few,TRBJ2-5,13,CAAGETGQETQYF,TGTGCAGCGGGAGAGACAGGGCAAGAGACCCAGTACTTC
TRBV11-2,TRBD2,-,TRBJ2-7,17,CASSLDTGGLWKYEQYF,TGTGCCAGCAGCTTAGATACGGGAGGGCTTTGGAAATACGAGCAGTACTTC
TRBV18,-,few,TRBJ2-4,13,CASSPSRGGIQYF,TGTGCCAGCTCACCCAGCAGGGGAGGCATTCAGTACTTC
TRBV5-1,TRBD1,many,TRBJ2-5,14,CASRRTGAQETQYF,TGCGCCAGCAGAAGAACAGGGGCCCAAGAGACCCAGTACTTC
TRBV7-7,TRBD2,-,TRBJ2-5,13,CASSRGEGETQYF,TGTGCCAGCAGCCGCGGGGAGGGAGAGACCCAGTACTTC
TRBV15,-,-,TRBJ2-1,16,CATSRGWGLGYNEQFF,TGTGCCACCAGCAGAGGGTGGGGGTTGGGATACAATGAGCAGTTCTTC
TRBV21-1,-,-,TRBJ1-6,13,CAEGGSARSPLHF,TGTGCCGAAGGGGGCAGCGCAAGATCACCCCTCCACTTT
TRBV30,-,-,TRBJ1-1,13,CAWSVRGRAEAFF,TGTGCCTGGAGTGTACGAGGACGGGCTGAAGCTTTCTTT
TRBV6-5,TRBD1,many,TRBJ1-1,13,CASTGTGGTEAFF,TGTGCCAGCACGGGGACAGGGGGCACTGAAGCTTTCTTT
TRBV5-1,TRBD2,many,TRBJ2-7,15,CASSLGSGRNYEQYF,TGCGCCAGCAGCTTGGGTAGCGGGAGGAACTACGAGCAGTACTTC
TRBV6-2/TRBV6-3,TRBD1,-,TRBJ1-1,16,CASSYLPRQGRSEAFF,TGTGCCAGCAGTTACTTACCTCGACAGGGAAGATCTGAAGCTTTCTTT
TRBV28,-,few,TRBJ2-3,13,CASNGRVADTQYF,TGTGCCAGCAACGGCAGGGTGGCAGATACGCAGTATTTT
TRBV29-1,-,-,TRBJ2-3,13,CSSFRGSTDTQYF,TGCAGCTCGTTTCGGGGGAGCACAGATACGCAGTATTTT
TRBV4-1,-,many,TRBJ2-1,15,CASSPLGLPNNEQFF,TGCGCCAGCAGCCCACTGGGACTGCCAAACAATGAGCAGTTCTTC
TRBV6-2/TRBV6-3,TRBD2,few,TRBJ2-2,19,CASSYSTGKRLAGSGELFF,TGTGCCAGCAGTTACTCGACGGGAAAGCGGCTAGCGGGATCTGGGGAGCTGTTTTTT
TRBV18,TRBD2,-,TRBJ2-7,17,CASSPGLAGGWDNEQYF,TGTGCCAGCTCACCCGGACTAGCGGGAGGTTGGGACAACGAGCAGTACTTC
TRBV20-1,-,few,TRBJ2-7,12,CSSERRTYEQYF,TGCAGCTCCGAGAGGCGCACCTACGAGCAGTACTTC
TRBV15,-,-,TRBJ1-1,14,CATSRDKMNTEAFF,TGTGCCACCAGCAGAGATAAAATGAACACTGAAGCTTTCTTT
TRBV12-3/TRBV12-4,-,many,TRBJ1-1,15,CASSIRQAENTEAFF,TGTGCCAGCAGCATCAGACAGGCGGAGAACACTGAAGCTTTCTTT
TRBV28,-,-,TRBJ2-7,14,CASSLFAGGDEQYF,TGTGCCAGCAGTTTATTTGCAGGGGGGGACGAGCAGTACTTC
TRBV5-1,TRBD1,many,TRBJ2-3,14,CASSSRQGTDTQYF,TGCGCCAGCAGCTCTAGACAGGGTACAGATACGCAGTATTTT
TRBV15,-,few,TRBJ1-2,14,CATSSVDSAYGYTF,TGTGCCACCAGCAGCGTGGACAGTGCATATGGCTACACCTTC